Shown below are 15 T cell receptor beta chains from a single sample sequenced in a study of blood T cell repertoires in COVID-19. This table comes from immunoSEQ multiplex PCR, and its TCRdb copy is limited to in-frame clones, with some not included. In the table there are around 250,000 clones, roughly 89% of which are singletons. Sequenced material: PBMCs or T cells enriched from blood (not recorded which). These receptors all come from a woman aged 25 to 39 who had recovered from COVID-19.

This chain uses TRBV29-1 with TRBJ1-1; D not resolved. The CDR3 is 14 amino acids. Germline loops: CDR1 SQVTM, CDR2 ANQGSEA. Trimming stripped 6 bases from V and 0 bases from J, with 14 bases between. CDR3 loop: CSVNQPGVNTEAFF. The CDR3 DNA reads TGCAGCGTGAACCAACCCGGGGTGAACACTGAAGCTTTCTTT.

Only one count was recorded for this clone. This sequence joins TRBV7-3 and TRBJ2-3, with D perhaps matching TRBD1 (6 bases). The CDR3 extends over 14 amino acids. Trimming removed 5 bases at V and 5 bases at J, with 14 bases between. CDR1 SGHTA and CDR2 FQGTGA come from the germline V gene. CDR3 coding DNA: TGTGCCAGCAGCGGCGACGTACAGGGAGATACGCAGTATTTT. This sequence encodes CASSGDVQGDTQYF. The entire variable domain, with the rest obtained from reference TRBV7-3 and TRBJ2-3, is as follows: GAGVSQTPSNKVTEKGKYVELRCDPISGHTALYWYRQSLGQGPEFLIYFQGTGAADDSGLPNDRFFAVRPEGSVSTLKIQRTERGDSAVYLCASSGDVQGDTQYFGPGTRLTVL.

CDR3 in amino acids: CASSSSSGTYEQYF. CDR3 bases: TGTGCCAGCAGCTCCTCTAGCGGGACCTACGAGCAGTACTTC. V gene TRBV7-3 combines with J gene TRBJ2-7, with TRBD2 matching 9 bases. This CDR3 contains 14 residues. The germline V gene has CDR1 SGHTA and CDR2 FQGTGA. With 4 bases clipped from V and 2 bases from J, the junction kept 3 bases outside the gene matches.

A note on this clone: Other DNA sequences from this sample encode an identical CDR3 as well. CDR3 loop: CASSFNMNTEAFF. In nucleotides, the CDR3 is TGTGCCAGCAGCTTTAACATGAACACTGAAGCTTTCTTT. The chain is built from TRBV7-3 and TRBJ1-1; D is unresolved. Germline CDR1 reads SGHTA; CDR2 reads FQGTGA. The CDR3 sequence is 13 residues long. Trimming cost V 3 bases and J 0 bases, with 5 bases left between them.

The V call is TRBV28, the J call TRBJ2-7, with 8 bases lining up with TRBD2. The J segment lost 3 bases and the V segment lost 3 bases, leaving 7 bases of the junction unmatched. The CDR3 is 15 residues long. The germline V gene encodes CDR1 MDHEN and CDR2 SYDVKM. CDR3 DNA sequence: TGTGCCAGCAGTTTTAGCGGGAACGTAAACTACGAGCAGTACTTC. Translated, it gives CASSFSGNVNYEQYF.

This sequence joins TRBV10-3 and TRBJ2-7; TRBD1 might be the D (5 bases). Germline V CDR1 and CDR2: ENHRY, SYGVKD. V lost 7 bases and J lost 3, with 13 bases in between. CDR3 length: 13 amino acids. This CDR3 reads CAITFDSYYEQYF. In DNA form, the CDR3 reads TGTGCCATCACTTTCGACAGTTACTACGAGCAGTACTTC.

V gene TRBV28 combines with J gene TRBJ2-1, with 7 bases that match TRBD2. Germline CDR1 reads MDHEN; CDR2 reads SYDVKM. CDR3 size: 14 residues. The trim removed 5 bases at V and 4 bases at J, leaving 5 bases unmatched. The CDR3: CASSLYGGYNEQFF. CDR3 nucleotide sequence: TGTGCCAGCAGTCTTTACGGGGGGTACAATGAGCAGTTCTTC.

This chain connects TRBV30 to TRBJ2-1; 10 nucleotides align to TRBD2. The CDR3 totals 13 residues. Germline V lookup: CDR1 GTSNPN, CDR2 SVGIG (reference sequence). V lost 2 bases and J lost 9; bases outside the gene matches: 4. This CDR3 reads CAWSLAGVSEQFF. In DNA, the CDR3 is TGTGCCTGGAGTCTAGCGGGAGTAAGTGAGCAGTTCTTC.

V gene TRBV28 combines with J gene TRBJ1-6; weak D call: TRBD1 (5 bases). The CDR3 consists of 15 residues. Trimming removed 6 bases from V and 2 bases from J, with 11 bases in between. Germline V gives CDR1 MDHEN, CDR2 SYDVKM. The CDR3 spells CASRLRVTYNSPLHF. CDR3 DNA sequence: TGTGCCAGCAGACTCAGGGTTACCTATAATTCACCCCTCCACTTT.

CDR3 loop: CASSSTNYGYTF. The CDR3 DNA is TGTGCCAGCAGTTCCACTAACTATGGCTACACCTTC. The V and J genes are TRBV27 and TRBJ1-2; D not certain. Looked up from germline, CDR1 is MNHEY and CDR2 is SMNVEV (reference sequence). The CDR3 is 12 amino acids. The V end lost 4 bases, the J end lost 0 bases, and 3 bases lay between the germline ends.

V is TRBV5-1 and J is TRBJ2-1, with TRBD1 identical over 7 bases. The J segment lost 5 bases and the V segment lost 3 bases, leaving 5 bases of the junction unmatched. Germline V gene lookup returns CDR1 SGHRS and CDR2 YFSETQ. The CDR3 length is 14 residues. The CDR3 DNA reads TGCGCCAGCAGCTCGGGGACAGCTAACAATGAGCAGTTCTTC. It translates to CASSSGTANNEQFF.

This clone was seen just once. V gene TRBV24-1 combines with J gene TRBJ2-3, with D maybe TRBD2 (6 bases). Germline values: CDR1 KGHDR, CDR2 SFDVKD. The CDR3 totals 15 residues. Trimming pared 0 bases from V and 0 bases from J, leaving 6 bases between. This chain's CDR3 is CATSDLGTSTDTQYF. In DNA form, the CDR3 reads TGTGCCACCAGTGATTTGGGGACTAGCACAGATACGCAGTATTTT.

This clone was counted only a few times. The chain has TRBV28 and TRBJ1-3, with a possible D match to TRBD1 (5 bases). CDR1 and CDR2 (germline): MDHEN, SYDVKM. The length of the CDR3 is 17 residues. Trimming stripped 11 bases from V and 0 bases from J, with 23 bases between. CDR3: CAAITNGGGVSGNTIYF. The CDR3 DNA reads TGTGCCGCCATTACCAACGGGGGGGGTGTCTCTGGAAACACCATATATTTT. The whole variable domain, remainder taken from reference TRBV28 and TRBJ1-3, is DVKVTQSSRYLVKRTGEKVFLECVQDMDHENMFWYRQDPGLGLRLIYFSYDVKMKEKGDIPEGYSVSREKKERFSLILESASTNQTSMYLCAAITNGGGVSGNTIYFGEGSWLTVV.

This clone showed up many times. This rearrangement joins TRBV7-9 to TRBJ1-1; maybe TRBD1 (5 bases). Trimming left V 5 bases short and J 7 bases short, with 8 bases between. The CDR3 runs to 11 residues. Germline V gene sequence: CDR1 SEHNR, CDR2 FQNEAQ (reference sequence). The CDR3 spells CASSATVEAFF. Written as DNA, the CDR3 is TGTGCCAGCAGCGCGACAGTTGAAGCTTTCTTT.

This chain connects TRBV19 to TRBJ1-2, with D unclear. This CDR3 spans 15 amino acids. Germline V CDR1 and CDR2: LNHDA, SQIVND (reference sequence). Trimming stripped 3 bases from V and 0 bases from J, with 11 bases between. For the CDR3, the DNA is TGTGCCAGTAGTATCCAACAGCCAGCTAACTATGGCTACACCTTC. This gives the protein CASSIQQPANYGYTF.